This is a list of T cell receptor beta chains from one sample in a study of cytomegalovirus exposure and HLA in healthy donors. Method: immunoSEQ multiplex PCR; TCRdb's copy keeps in-frame clones and lacks some. The profile shows some 150,000 clones, more than 60% of them singletons. Sequencing was done on a sample of PBMCs. All receptors derive from a man in his forties in good health and CMV-seronegative. CDR3s leave out the opening cysteine and the closing phenylalanine or tryptophan. Size tells how often a clone was seen (once, few, many) or the class of an expanded clone, and some rows leave it out.

V	size	CDR3
TRBV27	-	ASSFKWDRRGGNYEQY
TRBV7-3	-	ASSLMGRVGAEAF
TRBV9	-	ASSVAVGGNTIY
TRBV10-3	-	AIRRGGMRMTEAF
TRBV19	few	ASSMAGRGNTGELF
TRBV28	-	ASRLAGQNYGYT
TRBV6-5	few	ASSYSAGERTHEQY
TRBV6-5	-	ASSSGTRHSYNEQF
TRBV6-5	-	ASSLGGGNTEAF
TRBV6-5	-	ASSYGQPLLIYEQY
TRBV7-2	-	ASSLMQGTILSYT
TRBV30	-	AWISQEIGELF
TRBV4-1	-	ASSQDRVYGETQY
TRBV7-2	-	ASSKEGRTGDGYT
TRBV5-1	-	ATANRTDGNTIY
TRBV7-8	-	ASSQDRGGELF
TRBV5-6	-	ASSLEAGEQY
TRBV5-6	few	ASSKGTGYQPQH
TRBV18	-	ASSPPSTDTQY
TRBV7-3	-	ASSWTGGNTEAF
TRBV5-6	-	ASSLERIGQRGAF
TRBV6-6	few	ASNLKRGHIYEQY
TRBV4-1	-	ASSQVPGTGDNEQF
TRBV9	-	ASSGGQGSYNSPLH
TRBV30	-	AWQRVRAYSYEQY
TRBV27	few	ASSLVQGPEQY
TRBV14	-	ASSLQDRDLTGELF
TRBV5-1	-	ASSSPGTGGVEKLF
TRBV19	-	ASSTWTGPQETQY
TRBV11-1	-	ASSFPSSTDTQY
TRBV4-2	-	ASSQDKGTSENTGELF
TRBV5-1	-	ASSSRGGWGNEQF
TRBV19	-	ASSSDRDTEAF
TRBV7-9	once	ASSPLVNRDWYNSPLH
TRBV4-2	-	ASSQDPGHSYEQY
TRBV7-9	-	ASSSGSGFYEQY
TRBV19	-	ASSLPSGGLPEAF
TRBV7-3	-	ASSREGDTEAF
TRBV6-1	-	ASSEAQGRKGGNSPLH
TRBV6-1	few	ASSEMGGSNQPQH
TRBV7-9	once	ASSLTRGPQGTNEKLF
TRBV10-3	-	AIMGESYEQY
TRBV13	-	ASSTRSGGRLHEQY
TRBV7-2	-	ASSTSTGPYVQY
TRBV28	-	ASTTSGGAGEETQY
TRBV6-1	-	ASSAPRDRGMFWYGYT
TRBV4-1	-	ASSRNIAFLSTDTQY
TRBV5-4	-	ASSQGLPPRQETQY
TRBV11-2	-	ASSLVNGGRGPLH
TRBV7-2	once	ASSSQGGYGNTIY
TRBV7-9	-	ASSFSGLVTGEQF
TRBV6-5	once	ASSYSSRNYGYT
TRBV14	-	ASSQAGISGNTIY
TRBV19	-	ASSNRNSGNTIY
TRBV2	-	ASRDRRGYYNSPLH
TRBV7-9	-	SSSLARDEQY
TRBV11-2	-	ASSSVRKPGSQY
TRBV19	-	ASSFDSSYGYT